This T cell receptor (beta chain) was documented in a study of T cells in Graves' hyperthyroidism and ophthalmopathy (dated by TCRdb to the late 2010s). Looking at the study overall: Peripheral blood was collected at initial diagnosis, before any treatment. In about 6 Graves' hyperthyroidism patients, the study also compared T-cell repertoires from thyroid tissue with T-cell repertoires from blood. The roughly 91 discovery patients were randomly split 7:3 into training and test sets. To identify TCR V-J signatures that set the groups apart, the researchers used a discovery cohort of 100 patients, made up of roughly 40 with Graves' ophthalmopathy and some 55 with stable Graves' hyperthyroidism. The paper describes TCR Vbeta CDR3 sequencing of around 140 peripheral blood samples, made up of under 50 ophthalmopathy patients, 70 to 75 hyperthyroidism patients and some 17 progressor patients. An independent validation cohort of fewer than 20 hyperthyroidism patients and about 15 patients who later progressed to ophthalmopathy tested prospective prediction of ophthalmopathy. Following sampling, methimazole starting at 30 mg daily was given to hyperthyroidism patients, and high-dose intravenous methylprednisolone was given to ophthalmopathy patients. What the study reported, not specific to this receptor: A model built on a 13 V-J signature distinguished ophthalmopathy from stable hyperthyroidism, reaching 85% to 90% sensitivity and about 81% specificity in cross-validation and 80%/75% in testing. Most expanded thyroid clonotypes (frequency above 0.001) were also detected in blood, suggesting blood repertoires may reflect thyroid immune responses. No statistical method was used to set the sample size in advance, and investigators knew the group allocation. In validation, progression to ophthalmopathy was predicted by the model with roughly 69% sensitivity and roughly 76% specificity, a median of roughly 6 months before onset.

The TCR beta CDR3 regions were amplified from the RNA transcripts. The first round of RT-PCR for the TCR CDR3 was performed with the HTBI primer set and the Qiagen OneStep RT-PCR kit. Libraries were constructed in a second round of multiplex PCR, after which size selection and purification were performed. The libraries were sequenced on an Illumina HiSeq2000 using paired-end 100 bp reads. In the authors' own workflow: SOAPnuke was used to process the raw data, removing reads that contained adapters or uncalled bases, had a mean Phred below 15, or lacked an exact match to the constant primer or identifier. COPE v1.2.5 was used to merge the high-quality paired reads, and each unique nucleotide sequence was defined as a clonotype. Clonotypes were aligned to IMGT TRBV, TRBD and TRBJ reference segments using MiTCR v1.1. Only V-J combinations with frequency above 0.0001, covering about 99% of repertoires, were analysed. A TCS score was defined as the ratio of F50 (clonal expansion) to E x V (chaos), with BLOSUM62-based TCRdist applied between CDR3 peptides within each V-J. Welch's t-statistics and random forest reduced around 550 V-J features to 13, which were used in a naive Bayes classifier (R e1071). TCRdb took the public reads, trimmed them with fastp at Q25, ran MiXCR for clone calling and kept in-frame beta chains. Rows with one shared CDR3 protein collapse into an entry with the most common genes and DNA. The V and J calls were determined by TCRdb, not by the authors. The sample table shows 250,000 to 400,000 distinct CDR3 sequences, and approximately 13% are seen once. The ten largest clones capture 30% to 40% of the sample.

At least ten counts were recorded for this clonotype. The clone's antigen remains unknown. No qualities accompany the bases; no much larger clone lies one base away. V is pared back by 2 bases and J by 0 bases, with 12 bases lying between the germline termini. CDR1 SGHDN and CDR2 FVKESK were looked up in the germline V gene. From its cysteine to its phenylalanine, the CDR3 spans 16 amino acids. CDR3 DNA only is kept here, 48 bases in frame from base 1. Moderately to severely active disease, a Clinical Activity Score of at least 3, a NOSPECS grade of at least 4, and a duration under 3 months were present in ophthalmopathy patients. The study excluded patients with uncontrolled infections, other autoimmune diseases, pregnancy or lactation. Diagnoses were based on clinical symptoms, serum thyroxine and TRAb, thyroid ultrasound and orbital computed tomography. PBMCs were isolated from roughly 10 ml of fresh peripheral blood by Ficoll-Paque density gradient centrifugation. Total RNA was extracted using Trizol reagent, and RNA quality was assessed on an Agilent 2100 Bioanalyzer.

What was sequenced was blood. The clonotype was recovered from a woman aged 40 to 55 with Graves' ophthalmopathy. The chain uses TRBV14 and TRBJ2-3; the D assignment is uncertain and may be TRBD1 or TRBD2, with 5 bases supporting each. The CDR3 has the sequence CASSQSGWGSTDTQYF. The DNA is as follows: TGTGCCAGCAGCCAAAGTGGATGGGGGAGCACAGATACGCAGTATTTT. With the portions outside the CDR3 filled from the reference TRBV14 and TRBJ2-3 genes, the complete variable region becomes EAGVTQFPSHSVIEKGQTVTLRCDPISGHDNLYWYRRVMGKEIKFLLHFVKESKQDESGMPNNRFLAERTGGTYSTLKVQPAELEDSGVYFCASSQSGWGSTDTQYFGPGTRLTVL.